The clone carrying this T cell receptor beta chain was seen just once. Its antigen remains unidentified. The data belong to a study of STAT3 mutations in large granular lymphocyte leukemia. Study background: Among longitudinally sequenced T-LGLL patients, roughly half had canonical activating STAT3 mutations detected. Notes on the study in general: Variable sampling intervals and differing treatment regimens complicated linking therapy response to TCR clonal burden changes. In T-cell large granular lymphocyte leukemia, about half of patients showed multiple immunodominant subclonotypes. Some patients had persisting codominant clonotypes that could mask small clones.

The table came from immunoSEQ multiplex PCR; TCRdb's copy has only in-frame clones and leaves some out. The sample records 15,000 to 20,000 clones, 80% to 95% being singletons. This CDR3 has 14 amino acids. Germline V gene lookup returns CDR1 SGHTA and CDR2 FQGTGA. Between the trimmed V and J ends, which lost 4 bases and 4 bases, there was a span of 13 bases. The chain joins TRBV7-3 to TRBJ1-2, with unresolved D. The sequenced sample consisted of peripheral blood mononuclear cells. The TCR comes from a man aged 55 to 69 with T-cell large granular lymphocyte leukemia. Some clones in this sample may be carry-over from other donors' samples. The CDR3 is CASSSSPWGYGYTF. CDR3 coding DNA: TGTGCCAGCAGCTCCTCCCCGTGGGGCTATGGCTACACCTTC.